This T cell receptor beta chain is from a study of response to subunit inactivated influenza vaccine. Study-level points and caveats: Every seasonal influenza vaccination brings in few new T cells, the authors suggested.

The CDR3 covers 15 residues. The J segment lost 6 bases and the V segment lost 1 base, leaving 5 bases of the junction unmatched. The germline V gene has CDR1 SGHTA and CDR2 FQGNSA. Notes on this clonotype: Its antigen remains unknown.

One entry per CDR3 protein results from TCRdb running MiXCR on the RT-PCR reads. The sample records a few hundred thousand distinct CDR3 sequences, 7.2% being singletons. Sequences were derived from PBMCs from blood, sampled around 25 months after vaccination. This rearrangement joins TRBV7-2 to TRBJ2-2; 7 nucleotides match TRBD2. This receptor was obtained from a man between 50 and 70 years old who received an inactivated influenza vaccine. CDR3 region: CASSLVAGDAGELFF. CDR3 sequence (DNA): TGTGCCAGCAGCTTAGTGGCGGGAGACGCCGGGGAGCTGTTTTTT.